The clone carrying this T cell receptor (beta chain) was found many times. As yet, its antigen is unknown. Unmatched junction bases numbered 13, after V lost 7 bases and J lost 2 bases. CDR1 and CDR2 from the germline V gene are MNHEY and SVGEGT. This CDR3 contains 18 residues. A diagnosis was made from clinical symptoms together with serum thyroxine, TRAb, thyroid ultrasound and orbital computed tomography. The sample originates from a study of Graves' ophthalmopathy and Graves' hyperthyroidism. RNA transcripts served as template for amplifying TCR beta CDR3 sequences. The first-round RT-PCR employed HTBI primers together with the Qiagen OneStep RT-PCR kit. A multiplex PCR was then performed as the second round. TCRdb analysed the multiplex PCR reads with MiXCR anew, one entry per CDR3 protein. Found here are about 340,000 distinct CDR3 sequences, 17% of them singletons; the top ten hold about 12%.

Study-level points and caveats: Blood also carried most expanded thyroid clonotypes exceeding 0.001 frequency. Its predictions of ophthalmopathy progression gave the model 70.59% sensitivity and 72.22% specificity.

V and J are TRBV6-2 or TRBV6-3 and TRBJ2-7, with TRBD2 matching over 14 bases. Sequenced: peripheral blood. The sequence was obtained from an adult man with Graves' ophthalmopathy. CDR3 nucleotides: TGTGCCAGCATATCTACCGGGACTAGCGGGAGACAAACCTACGAGCAGTACTTC. It specifies CASISTGTSGRQTYEQYF.